This T cell receptor beta chain was retrieved from a study of shared clonotypes between healthy human individuals (dated by TCRdb to 2020 to 2022). Context from the whole study: The cohort included three men and a couple of women between 18 and 49 years of age. To estimate repertoire size and how much clonotype sharing occurs between individuals, the study deeply sequenced the blood TCR repertoires of roughly 5 healthy adults. Per donor, three plates each were used for CD4 naive and CD4 memory, two for CD8 naive, and one for CD8 memory. To increase sequencing depth and limit assay-specific biases, different laboratories used diverse techniques to prepare libraries and sequence TCR repertoires. Leukapheresis yielded between about 0.94 and 8.9 billion PBMCs per donor. The study at large found these results: Because the study included only a small number of donors, the genetic and exposure-history diversity represented was limited. Estimated clonotype richness was generally larger for naive than for memory subsets. Sampling was restricted to blood, and TCR repertoires in tissue are likely to differ from TCR repertoires in blood. Pairwise subsampling indicated that sequencing depth was expected to affect the degree of clonotype sharing among donors. Incomplete sequencing was indicated by rarefaction of sorted-subset datasets, despite the large sequencing depth. When four donors were compared, the shared fraction of clonotypes was about 5% for naive CD4, approximately 3.3% for naive CD8, 2.3% for memory CD4, and 0.35% to 0.4% for memory CD8. Compared with non-shared clonotypes, clonotypes shared by all four sorted-subset donors had higher generation probabilities.

Points on this clone: The antigen this receptor binds is unknown. No base qualities exist here, and no much larger clone lies one base off it.

The donors were healthy, HIV-negative adults who had no recently reported acute infections or vaccinations. Only Caucasian adults living in Nashville, Tennessee, USA were represented among the donors. CD4+ T cells were enriched by magnetic negative selection, after which naive cells were positively selected on CD45RA and the negative fraction was taken as the memory subset. Blood was obtained by leukapheresis, after which PBMCs were separated by Ficoll-Histopaque density gradient centrifugation and cryopreserved in liquid nitrogen vapor phase. Analytical flow cytometry was used to check the purity and quantity of every magnetically sorted T cell population. Genomic DNA was isolated from every sorted fraction and measured by UV absorbance on a Nanodrop 2000c. The germline V gene encodes CDR1 LNHNV and CDR2 YYDKDF (reference sequence). The CDR3, cysteine through phenylalanine, is 15 amino acids long. Only CDR3 DNA remains: 45 bases, in frame from the first base. Relative to germline, V is 2 bases shorter and J is 0 bases shorter, with 11 bases between their ends.

TCR CDR3 regions were amplified from genomic DNA by multiplex PCR using the deep immunoSEQ assay. Extracted genomic DNA from each cell subset was spread evenly across all wells of several immunoSEQ 96-well plates, with each plate serving as a replicate. For sorted subsets, each replicate PCR was loaded with around 220 ng genomic DNA, equivalent to 25,000 to 35,000 T cell genomes. Purified libraries were measured with a Qubit 3.0 fluorometer, size-checked on a Bioanalyzer 2100, and measured again with the KAPA Library Quantification kit. Every immunoSEQ 96-well plate was sequenced on a dedicated single-read 150-cycle Illumina NextSeq 550 flow cell. The authors' pipeline ran thus. Because the immunoSEQ output included only junctional sequences and no quality scores, the filtering could not be the same as the filtering used for full-length reads. Sequences were annotated with PyIR, a Python wrapper for IgBLAST v1.9, and V/J genes and CDR3 were assigned using IMGT germline references. Any read was removed if the V/J assignment was weak (E-value above 1e-6), the CDR3 was missing, or the read contained stop codons, out-of-frame junctions, or ambiguous translated residues. A V3J clonotype was defined by an identical inferred V gene, J gene, and CDR3 amino acid sequence. To compute the percentage overlap between repertoires, the number of shared unique clonotypes was divided by the size of the smaller repertoire. Repertoire richness was assessed with RTK rarefaction, the Chao1 estimator, and Recon v2.1 estimates of unobserved clonotypes. Generation probabilities for all TCRbeta clonotypes obtained by the gDNA method from a handful of donors were computed using OLGA. The table comes from immuneACCESS by way of TCRdb, which keeps in-frame sequences with V and J called. Part of the clones is missing from these tables; in studies checked, under half for an unresolved V gene and the rest for unknown reasons. V, J and clone size reflect that table, while D and trimming were determined from the DNA. Recorded for this sample are about 1 million clones; approximately 72% of them occurred a single time. The ten top clones hold about 1.5% of the sample.

Recombination linked TRBV15 to TRBJ2-7, and the D gene may be TRBD1, 6 bases matching. The clonotype comes from a man in his late teens or twenties in good health. Sequences were obtained from memory CD4+ T cells sorted from blood. The sample's cell subset or site, from its label and the paper: CD45RA-negative fraction. The CDR3 sequence is CATSRSRDTSYEQYF. The bases read TGTGCCACCAGCAGATCCCGGGACACCTCCTACGAGCAGTACTTC. The CDR3 plus the reference TRBV15 and TRBJ2-7 genes for the other parts give the full variable domain: DAMVIQNPRYQVTQFGKPVTLSCSQTLNHNVMYWYQQKSSQAPKLLFHYYDKDFNNEADTPDNFQSRRPNTSFCFLDIRSPGLGDTAMYLCATSRSRDTSYEQYFGPGTRLTVT.